This TCR beta chain is from a study of blood T cell repertoires in COVID-19. Study-wide context: Sources were T cells, B-cell-depleted T cells, or PBMCs; the material itself was cDNA or gDNA.

There are 15 residues in the CDR3. In germline, CDR1 is SGHTA, CDR2 FQGNSA. J lost 9 bases, V lost 1 base, and 7 bases had no gene match. Original processing methods: Amplification of reference gene primers was used by the study to estimate nucleated cell counts. Produced via immunoSEQ multiplex PCR; TCRdb's table is partial and in-frame only. The V and J calls and the clone size are those of that table, but D and trimming were determined from the DNA. Seen here are about 290,000 clones, 80% to 90% observed once, and the top ten hold approximately 3%. Sequencing input: peripheral blood. This clonotype originated in a woman aged 30 to 39 with active or convalescent COVID-19. This chain uses TRBV7-2 with TRBJ2-1; TRBD2 agrees at 9 bases. This CDR3 is CASSLGLAGAAEQFF. The DNA for the CDR3 is TGTGCCAGCAGCTTAGGCTTAGCGGGGGCGGCTGAGCAGTTCTTC.